Many counts were recorded for the clone carrying this T cell receptor beta chain. What it recognizes is unknown. 5'RACE with constant-segment primers built TCRalpha and TCRbeta cDNA libraries with UMIs. TCRdb re-analysed the 5' RACE reads in MiXCR, keeping a single row per CDR3 protein. The sample carries 240,000 or so distinct CDR3 sequences, roughly a tenth recorded once. The sample belongs to a study of T-cell memory formation after mild COVID-19. Study observations and caveats: Pre-infection memory harbored some responding clones, suggesting cross-reactive memory joined.

This CDR3 region has 16 residues. The V and J ends lost 1 base and 3 bases, in that order; junction bases with no gene match: 6. Germline CDR1 MGHRA, CDR2 YSYEKL. The sequencing input was PBMCs or a T cell subset sorted from them (not recorded which). V usage is TRBV4-1 and J usage is TRBJ2-3; 8 bases map to TRBD1. This TCR was sampled from a man younger than 35 who had mild COVID-19 (a few samples of this study predate the infection). Cell type and time point are not known. The CDR3 region is CASSQGNNRGTDTQYF. Here the CDR3 DNA reads TGCGCCAGCAGCCAAGGGAACAACAGGGGGACAGATACGCAGTATTTT.